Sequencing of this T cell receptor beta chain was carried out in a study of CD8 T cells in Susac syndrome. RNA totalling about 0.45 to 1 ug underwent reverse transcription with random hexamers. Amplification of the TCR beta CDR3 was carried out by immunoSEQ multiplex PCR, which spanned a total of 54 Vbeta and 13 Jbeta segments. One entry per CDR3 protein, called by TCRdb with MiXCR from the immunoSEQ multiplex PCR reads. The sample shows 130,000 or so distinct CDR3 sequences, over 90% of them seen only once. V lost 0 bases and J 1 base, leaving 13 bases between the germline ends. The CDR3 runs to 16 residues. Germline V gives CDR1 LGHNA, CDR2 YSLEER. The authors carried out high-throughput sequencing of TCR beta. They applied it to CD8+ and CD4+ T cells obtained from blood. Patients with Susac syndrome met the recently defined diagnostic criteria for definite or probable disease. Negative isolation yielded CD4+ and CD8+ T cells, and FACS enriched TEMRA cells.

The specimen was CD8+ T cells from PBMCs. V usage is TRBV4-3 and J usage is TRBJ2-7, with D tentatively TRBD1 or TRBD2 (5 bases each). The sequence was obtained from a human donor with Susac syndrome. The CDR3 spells CASSQDRGDGSYEQYF. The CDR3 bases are TGCGCCAGCAGCCAAGATCGAGGGGACGGATCCTACGAGCAGTACTTC.